The TCR beta chain under discussion was sequenced for a study of cytomegalovirus exposure and HLA in healthy donors. Worth noting for this clone: What it recognizes is unknown.

Primers: 60 Vbeta forward and 13 Jbeta reverse. Clones were read by immunoSEQ multiplex PCR, and TCRdb kept only the in-frame ones, dropping some. The sample has roughly 120,000 clones; roughly 9% are singletons. Study observations and caveats: In an earlier analysis, in 540 or so donors, most V segments appeared productive either ~87% or ~30% of the time. Reportedly, HLA-A and HLA-B alleles of most subjects were accurately predicted from TCR beta. An observed cluster of highly shared sequence variants was recorded as a likely sequencing artifact. Associated with HLA alleles at 0.05 false discovery rate in a later analysis were 16,951 TCR beta sequences.

The CDR3 has 15 residues. Germline lookup yields CDR1 MNHEY and CDR2 SVGAGI. Trimming took 0 bases from V and 3 from J, leaving 11 bases between them. Source material: PBMCs. The chain links TRBV6-5 to TRBJ1-1; D remains unclear. This clonotype was sampled from a middle-aged woman in good health and CMV-seropositive. This chain's CDR3 is CASSYSRLSDTEAFF. As DNA, the CDR3 is TGTGCCAGCAGTTACTCGCGACTATCGGACACTGAAGCTTTCTTT.